These 2 T cell receptor beta chains came from one sample sequenced in a study of blood T cell repertoires in COVID-19. TCRdb's table, derived via immunoSEQ multiplex PCR, lists solely in-frame clones and lacks some. The sample records approximately 17,000 clones, about nine tenths being singletons. Sequencing input: PBMCs or T cells enriched from blood (not recorded which). These receptors originate from a woman in her thirties who had recovered from COVID-19.

The chain is built from TRBV12-3 or TRBV12-4 and TRBJ1-1; D not certain. The CDR3 has 9 amino acids. V dropped 3 bases and J dropped 11 bases, with 4 bases sitting between them. DNA of the CDR3: TGTGCCAGCAGTTTCATTGCTTTCTTT. Its protein is CASSFIAFF.

This chain connects TRBV7-7 to TRBJ2-5; possibly TRBD1 for D (6 bases). Germline V CDR1 and CDR2: SSHAT, FNYEAQ (reference sequence). The CDR3 has 16 residues. Trimming took off 6 bases at V and 1 base at J, with 18 bases between the two ends. The CDR3 sequence: CASSSGVPGLQETQYF. CDR3 coding DNA: TGTGCCAGCAGTTCAGGGGTCCCAGGCCTCCAAGAGACCCAGTACTTC.